This T cell receptor (beta chain) was captured by sequencing in a study of cytomegalovirus exposure and HLA in healthy donors. Study details: The same platform was used for the 95 to 150 validation repertoires and the roughly 670 first-cohort repertoires, a later analysis reported. Overall study results and limits: With high specificity and sensitivity, the classifier reportedly diagnosed cytomegalovirus status. The listing of 150 or so TCR beta chains classed them as cytomegalovirus-associated.

The data were produced by immunoSEQ multiplex PCR, yet TCRdb's version contains in-frame clones alone and is incomplete. This table holds 150,000 to 200,000 clones, more than 75% found once. Turning to this clone: No antigen is known for it.

This CDR3 has 15 amino acids. V was shortened by 5 bases and J by 2 bases, with 15 bases between the two germline ends. Germline CDR1 is LNHNV and CDR2 is YYDKDF (reference sequence). The sequence derives from a young woman in good health and CMV-seronegative. The chain joins TRBV15 to TRBJ2-5, with a possible D match to TRBD1 (6 bases). The specimen was PBMCs. For the CDR3, the DNA is TGTGCCACCAGCCGAGGTGGGACAACACAAGAGACCCAGTACTTC. This sequence encodes CATSRGGTTQETQYF.